The entry below gives a single T cell receptor (beta chain) sequence along with its context. No antigen is known for it. One base away there is no much larger clone; base qualities are not given. The sample comes from a study of T cell responses to AZD1222 COVID-19 vaccine (dated by TCRdb to the early 2020s). Background for the entire study: AZD1222 recipients given second doses at about 4 weeks or at about 12 weeks were pooled, since spike-specific TCR depth and breadth were not found to differ between the two schedules. TCR sequencing was performed for over 230 trial participants, of whom 200 to 210 were given two doses of AZD1222 and roughly 25 were given two doses of MenACWY control vaccine. Trial participants were enrolled into age subgroups of 18-55, 56-69 and 70-plus years, which contained approximately 150, 28 and 58 TCR-sequenced participants, respectively.

Overall study results and their limits: Conclusions about previously exposed vaccinees are limited, since just a handful of AZD1222 recipients were seropositive for SARS-CoV-2 at baseline. A significant rise in spike-specific TCR breadth and depth was observed after two AZD1222 doses relative to day 0 and relative to MenACWY recipients. Because no day 14 peak-response samples were available, the repertoires could be characterized only after the peak T cell response. Reportedly, almost half of the unique spike-specific TCRs recognized epitopes lying outside the regions that are mutated in the B.1.351 and B.1.1.7 variants. In the small 56-69-year group, the increase in depth fell short of significance, most likely because of low power. Participants were mostly white British, with more females than males. The authors suggested clonal diversity may have been underestimated. CD4 TCRs associated with the vaccine covered the entire spike protein, and the dominant responses were in regions 160-218 and 743-854.

This specimen's time point label, per the study, means: baseline before first vaccination. Vaccinee samples were obtained from the UK trials COV001 and COV002, which included a single-blind randomized controlled phase 2/3 trial of AZD1222 (ChAdOx1 nCoV-19) in healthy adults. For TCRbeta chain sequencing, PBMC samples were collected from trial participants at day 0 and at day 28 after the second dose. Between the V and J ends, shortened by 2 bases and 1 base respectively, the junction contains 5 bases. The germline V gene (reference sequence) gives CDR1 as SEHNR and CDR2 as FQNEAQ. The CDR3 has 14 amino acids, counting the end cysteine and phenylalanine. The only DNA kept is the CDR3, 42 bases in frame from the first base. The CDR3 regions of human TCRbeta chains were subjected to immunosequencing. The original methods were these. TCRs in the repertoires were matched against a reference library of SARS-CoV-2-specific TCRs that had been generated with the MIRA antigen-specificity platform. Breadth was defined as the fraction of unique TCRs that were SARS-CoV-2-associated, and depth was defined as the fraction of total T cells that were SARS-CoV-2-associated. Using the MIRA data, each spike-specific TCR was assigned both to the spike region to which the TCR was reactive and to a CD4 or CD8 class. Log10-transformed breadth and depth values were compared by one-way ANOVA with Sidak's multiple comparisons tests. The source is immuneACCESS, and TCRdb retained only in-frame sequences with V and J called. Part of the clones is not carried over; for the studies checked, unresolved V genes explain less than half of this, and the remainder is unexplained. The V and J calls and clone size come from that table; D and trimming were worked out from the DNA. Counted in this sample were more than 150,000 clones; less than 95% of them appeared once. About 0.6% of the sample is taken by the ten largest.

The source was peripheral blood, collected on day 0 of AZD1222 vaccination. The V and J segments used are TRBV7-9 and TRBJ2-2; perhaps TRBD1 is the D gene, with 5 bases matching. This clonotype was sampled from an adult in good health. The DNA reads TGTGCCAGCAGCTTACAGGGGAACACCGGGGAGCTGTTTTTT. The resulting protein is CASSLQGNTGELFF.